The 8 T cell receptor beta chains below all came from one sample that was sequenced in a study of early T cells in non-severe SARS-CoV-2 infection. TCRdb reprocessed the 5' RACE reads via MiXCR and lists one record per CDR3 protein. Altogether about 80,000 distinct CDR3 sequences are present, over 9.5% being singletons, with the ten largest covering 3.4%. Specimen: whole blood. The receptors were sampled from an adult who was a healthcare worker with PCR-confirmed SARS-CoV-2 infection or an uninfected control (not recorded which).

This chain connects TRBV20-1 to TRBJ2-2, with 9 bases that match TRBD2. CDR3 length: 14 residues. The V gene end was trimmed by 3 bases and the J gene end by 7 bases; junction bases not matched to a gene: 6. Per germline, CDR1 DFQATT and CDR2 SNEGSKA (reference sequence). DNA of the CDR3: TGCAGTGCTAGGAGCGGCGGGAGGGGCGGGGAGCTGTTTTTT. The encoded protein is CSARSGGRGGELFF.

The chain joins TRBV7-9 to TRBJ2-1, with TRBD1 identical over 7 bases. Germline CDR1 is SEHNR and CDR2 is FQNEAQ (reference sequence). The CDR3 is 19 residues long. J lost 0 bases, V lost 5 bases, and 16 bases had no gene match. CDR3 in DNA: TGTGCCAGCAGCCCCGGAGCAGGGGGTTTCCACAGCTCCTACAATGAGCAGTTCTTC. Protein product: CASSPGAGGFHSSYNEQFF.

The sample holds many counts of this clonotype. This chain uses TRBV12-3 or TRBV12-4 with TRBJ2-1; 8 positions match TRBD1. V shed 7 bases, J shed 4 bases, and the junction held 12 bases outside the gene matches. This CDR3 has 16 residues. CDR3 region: CASTPAQGALYNEQFF. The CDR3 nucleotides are TGTGCCAGCACCCCCGCGCAGGGGGCCCTATACAATGAGCAGTTCTTC.

The CDR3 sequence is CSATGGTEAFF. For the CDR3, the DNA is TGCAGTGCAACAGGGGGCACTGAAGCTTTCTTT. The chain has TRBV20-1 and TRBJ1-1; 8 bases line up with TRBD1. With V trimmed by 6 bases and J by 4 bases, 1 base remained unmatched. Germline V gene data show CDR1 as DFQATT and CDR2 as SNEGSKA (reference sequence). The CDR3 consists of 11 residues.

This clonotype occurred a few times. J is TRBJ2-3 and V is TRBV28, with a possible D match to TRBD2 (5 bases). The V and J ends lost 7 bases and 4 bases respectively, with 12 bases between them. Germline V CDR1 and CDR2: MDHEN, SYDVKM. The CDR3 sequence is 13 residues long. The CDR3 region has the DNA TGTGCCAGCAAACGGGGAGACTCAGATACGCAGTATTTT. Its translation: CASKRGDSDTQYF.

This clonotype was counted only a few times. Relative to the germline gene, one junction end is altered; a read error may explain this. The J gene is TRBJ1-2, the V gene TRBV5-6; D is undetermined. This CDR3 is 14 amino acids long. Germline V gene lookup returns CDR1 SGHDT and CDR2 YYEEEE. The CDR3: CASSYTALAYDYTF. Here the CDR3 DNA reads TGTGCCAGCAGCTACACTGCTTTAGCCTATGACTACACCTTC.

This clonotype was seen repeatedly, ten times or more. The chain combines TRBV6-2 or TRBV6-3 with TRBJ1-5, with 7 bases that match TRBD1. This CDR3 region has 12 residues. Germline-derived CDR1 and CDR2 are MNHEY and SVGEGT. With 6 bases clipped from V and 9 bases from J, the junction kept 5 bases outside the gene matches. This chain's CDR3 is CASSLDRVPQHF. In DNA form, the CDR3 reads TGTGCCAGCAGCCTCGACAGGGTGCCCCAGCATTTT.

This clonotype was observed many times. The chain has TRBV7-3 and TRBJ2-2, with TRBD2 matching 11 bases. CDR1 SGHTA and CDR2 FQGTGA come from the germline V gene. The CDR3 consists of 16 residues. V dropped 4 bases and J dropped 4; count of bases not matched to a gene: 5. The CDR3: CASSSGLAGATGELFF. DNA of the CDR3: TGTGCCAGCAGCTCCGGACTAGCGGGCGCCACCGGGGAGCTGTTTTTT.